The entry that follows covers one T cell receptor beta chain sequence. This CDR3 is built from 13 residues. V was pared by 0 bases and J by 1 base, with 4 bases between. Germline V gene data show CDR1 as SGHRS and CDR2 as YFSETQ. These data are taken from a study of control samples from healthy donors and cancer patients. Repertoires were generated with immunoSEQ multiplex PCR, while TCRdb's copy carries only in-frame clones and drops some. The sample records roughly 100,000 clones, roughly 80% being singletons. The TCR comes from a woman aged 45-59 years in good health. The J gene is TRBJ1-1, the V gene TRBV5-1, with D unclear. Material for sequencing was blood. In DNA, the CDR3 is TGCGCCAGCAGCTTGGCAGGGAACACTGAAGCTTTCTTT. This sequence encodes CASSLAGNTEAFF. The entire variable domain, with the rest obtained from reference TRBV5-1 and TRBJ1-1, is as follows: KAGVTQTPRYLIKTRGQQVTLSCSPISGHRSVSWYQQTPGQGLQFLFEYFSETQRNKGNFPGRFSGRQFSNSRSEMNVSTLELGDSALYLCASSLAGNTEAFFGQGTRLTVV.